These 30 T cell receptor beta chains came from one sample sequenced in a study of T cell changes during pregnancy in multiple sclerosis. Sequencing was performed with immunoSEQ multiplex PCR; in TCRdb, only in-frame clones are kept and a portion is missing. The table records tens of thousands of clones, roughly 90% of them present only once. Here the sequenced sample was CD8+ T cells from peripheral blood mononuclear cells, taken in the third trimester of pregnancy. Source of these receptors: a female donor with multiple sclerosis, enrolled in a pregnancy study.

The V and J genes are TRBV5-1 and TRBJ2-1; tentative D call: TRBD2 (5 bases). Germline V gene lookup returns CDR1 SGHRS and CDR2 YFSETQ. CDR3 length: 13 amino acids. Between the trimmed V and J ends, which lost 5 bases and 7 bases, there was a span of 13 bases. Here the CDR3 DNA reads TGCGCCAGCAGGGGGAGAGGAGAGAATGAGCAGTTCTTC. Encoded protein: CASRGRGENEQFF.

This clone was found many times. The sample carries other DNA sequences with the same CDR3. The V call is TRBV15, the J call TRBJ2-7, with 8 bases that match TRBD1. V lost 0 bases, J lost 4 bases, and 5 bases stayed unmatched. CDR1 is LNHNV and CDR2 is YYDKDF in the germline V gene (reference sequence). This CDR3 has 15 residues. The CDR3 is CATSRESGGSYEQYF. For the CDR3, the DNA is TGTGCCACCAGCAGAGAATCAGGGGGCTCATACGAGCAGTACTTC.

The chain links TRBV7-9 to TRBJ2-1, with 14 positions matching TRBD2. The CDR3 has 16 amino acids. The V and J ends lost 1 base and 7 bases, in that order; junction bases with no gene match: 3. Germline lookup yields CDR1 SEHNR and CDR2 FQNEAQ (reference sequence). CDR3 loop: CASSLEGTSGSNEQFF. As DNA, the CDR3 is TGTGCCAGCAGCTTAGAAGGGACTAGCGGGAGTAATGAGCAGTTCTTC.

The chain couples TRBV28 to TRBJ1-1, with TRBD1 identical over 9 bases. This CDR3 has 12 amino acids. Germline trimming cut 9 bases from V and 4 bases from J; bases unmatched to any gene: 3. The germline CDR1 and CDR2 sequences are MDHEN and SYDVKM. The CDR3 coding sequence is TGTGCCAGTTACAGGGGGCTCACTGAAGCTTTCTTT. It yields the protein CASYRGLTEAFF.

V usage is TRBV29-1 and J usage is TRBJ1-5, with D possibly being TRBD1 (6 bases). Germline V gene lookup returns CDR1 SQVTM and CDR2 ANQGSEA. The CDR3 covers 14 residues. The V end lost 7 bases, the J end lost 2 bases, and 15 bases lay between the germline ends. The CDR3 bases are TGCAGCGATACAGGGTGGGGGTGCAATCAGCCCCAGCATTTT. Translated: CSDTGWGCNQPQHF. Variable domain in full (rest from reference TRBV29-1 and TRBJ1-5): SAVISQKPSRDICQRGTSLTIQCQVDSQVTMMFWYRQQPGQSLTLIATANQGSEATYESGFVIDKFPISRPNLTFSTLTVSNMSPEDSSIYLCSDTGWGCNQPQHFGDGTRLSIL.

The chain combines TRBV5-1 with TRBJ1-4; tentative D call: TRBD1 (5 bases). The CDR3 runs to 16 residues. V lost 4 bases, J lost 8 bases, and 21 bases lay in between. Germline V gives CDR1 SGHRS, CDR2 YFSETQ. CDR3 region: CASSGGRQSGPEKLFF. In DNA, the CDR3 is TGCGCCAGCAGCGGAGGGAGACAGAGTGGGCCCGAAAAACTGTTTTTT.

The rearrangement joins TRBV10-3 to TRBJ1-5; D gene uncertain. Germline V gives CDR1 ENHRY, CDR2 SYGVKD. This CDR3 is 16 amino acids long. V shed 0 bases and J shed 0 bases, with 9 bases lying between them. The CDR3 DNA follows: TGTGCCATCAGTGAGTCGGGAGGGTATAGCAATCAGCCCCAGCATTTT. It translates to CAISESGGYSNQPQHF.

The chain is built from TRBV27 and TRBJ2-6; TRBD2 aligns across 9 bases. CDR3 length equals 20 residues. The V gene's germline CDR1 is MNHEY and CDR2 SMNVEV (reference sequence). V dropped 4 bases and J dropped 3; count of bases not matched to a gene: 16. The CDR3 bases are TGTGCCAGCAGTTCCAGACTAGCGGATATCCCGTTGGGTGGGGCCAACGTCCTGACTTTC. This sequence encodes CASSSRLADIPLGGANVLTF.

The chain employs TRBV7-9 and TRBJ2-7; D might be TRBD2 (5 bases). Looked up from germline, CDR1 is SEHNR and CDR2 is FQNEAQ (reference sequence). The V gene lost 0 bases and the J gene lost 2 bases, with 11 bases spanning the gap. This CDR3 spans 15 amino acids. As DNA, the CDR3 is TGTGCCAGCAGCTTAGCGGAGAGCGGAGCCTACGAGCAGTACTTC. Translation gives CASSLAESGAYEQYF.

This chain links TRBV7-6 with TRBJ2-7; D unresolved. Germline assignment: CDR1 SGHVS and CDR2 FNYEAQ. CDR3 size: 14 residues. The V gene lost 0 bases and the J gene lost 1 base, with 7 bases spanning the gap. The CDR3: CASSLAQRSYEQYF. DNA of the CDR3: TGTGCCAGCAGCTTAGCGCAACGGTCCTACGAGCAGTACTTC.

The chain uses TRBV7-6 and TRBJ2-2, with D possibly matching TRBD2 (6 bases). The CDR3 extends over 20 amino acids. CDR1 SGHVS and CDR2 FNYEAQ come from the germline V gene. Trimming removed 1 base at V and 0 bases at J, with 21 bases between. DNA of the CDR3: TGTGCCAGCAGCTTAGAATTGTCGGTCAGTGCGGGGTCGAACACCGGGGAGCTGTTTTTT. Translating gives CASSLELSVSAGSNTGELFF.

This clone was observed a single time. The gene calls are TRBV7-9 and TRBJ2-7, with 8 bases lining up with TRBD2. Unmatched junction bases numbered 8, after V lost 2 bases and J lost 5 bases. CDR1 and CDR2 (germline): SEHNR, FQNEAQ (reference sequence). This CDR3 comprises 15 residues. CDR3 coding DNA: TGTGCCAGCAGCTTACAGGTCGGCGGGAGGAACGAGCAGTACTTC. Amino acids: CASSLQVGGRNEQYF.

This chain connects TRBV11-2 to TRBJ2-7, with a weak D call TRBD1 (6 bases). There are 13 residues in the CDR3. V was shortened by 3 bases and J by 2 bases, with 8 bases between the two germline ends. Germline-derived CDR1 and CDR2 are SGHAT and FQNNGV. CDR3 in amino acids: CASSFGTPYEQYF. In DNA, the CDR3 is TGTGCCAGCAGCTTCGGGACACCCTACGAGCAGTACTTC.

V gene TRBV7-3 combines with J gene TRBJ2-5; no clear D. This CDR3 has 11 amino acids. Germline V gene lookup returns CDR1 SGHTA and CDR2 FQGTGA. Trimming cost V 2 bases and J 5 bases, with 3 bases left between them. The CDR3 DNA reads TGTGCCAGCAGCTTACAGGAGACCCAGTACTTC. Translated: CASSLQETQYF.

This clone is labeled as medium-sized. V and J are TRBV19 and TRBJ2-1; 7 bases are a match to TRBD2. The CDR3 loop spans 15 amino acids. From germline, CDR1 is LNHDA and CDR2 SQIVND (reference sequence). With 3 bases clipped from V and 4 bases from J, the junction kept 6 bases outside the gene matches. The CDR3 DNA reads TGTGCCAGTAGTATTGGTCTAGCGGCGTACAATGAGCAGTTCTTC. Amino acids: CASSIGLAAYNEQFF.

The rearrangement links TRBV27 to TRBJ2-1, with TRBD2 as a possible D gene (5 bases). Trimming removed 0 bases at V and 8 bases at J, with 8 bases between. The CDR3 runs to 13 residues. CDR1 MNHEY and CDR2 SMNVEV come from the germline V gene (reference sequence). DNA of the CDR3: TGTGCCAGCAGTTTATCGGTGGGAGATGAGCAGTTCTTC. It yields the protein CASSLSVGDEQFF.

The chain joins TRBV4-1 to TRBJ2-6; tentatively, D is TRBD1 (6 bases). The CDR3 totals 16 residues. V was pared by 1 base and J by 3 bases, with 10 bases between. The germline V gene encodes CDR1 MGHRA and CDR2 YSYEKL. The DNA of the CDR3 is TGCGCCAGCAGCCAAGTCCCAGGGGATGGGGCCAACGTCCTGACTTTC. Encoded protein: CASSQVPGDGANVLTF.

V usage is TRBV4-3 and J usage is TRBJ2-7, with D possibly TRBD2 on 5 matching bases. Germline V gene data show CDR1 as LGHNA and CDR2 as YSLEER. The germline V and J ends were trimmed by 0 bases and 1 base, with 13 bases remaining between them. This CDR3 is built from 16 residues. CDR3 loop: CASSQDRGDISYEQYF. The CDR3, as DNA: TGCGCCAGCAGCCAAGATCGGGGAGACATATCCTACGAGCAGTACTTC.

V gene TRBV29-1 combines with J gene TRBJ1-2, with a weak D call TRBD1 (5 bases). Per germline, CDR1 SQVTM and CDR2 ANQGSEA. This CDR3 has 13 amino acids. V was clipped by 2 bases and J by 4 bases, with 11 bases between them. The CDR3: CSVEIRDTYGYTF. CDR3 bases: TGCAGCGTTGAAATCAGGGATACCTATGGCTACACCTTC.

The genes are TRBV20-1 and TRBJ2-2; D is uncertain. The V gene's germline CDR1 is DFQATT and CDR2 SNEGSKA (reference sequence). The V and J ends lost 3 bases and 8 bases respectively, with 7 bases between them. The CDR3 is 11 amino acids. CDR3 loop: CSASIRGELFF. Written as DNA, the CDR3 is TGCAGTGCTAGTATTCGGGGGGAGCTGTTTTTT.

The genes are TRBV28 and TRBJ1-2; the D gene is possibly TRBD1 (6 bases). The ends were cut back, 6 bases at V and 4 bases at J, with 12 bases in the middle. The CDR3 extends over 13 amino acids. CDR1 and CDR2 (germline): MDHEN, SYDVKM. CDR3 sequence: CASRPDSSYGYTF. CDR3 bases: TGTGCCAGCAGACCGGACAGCTCCTATGGCTACACCTTC.

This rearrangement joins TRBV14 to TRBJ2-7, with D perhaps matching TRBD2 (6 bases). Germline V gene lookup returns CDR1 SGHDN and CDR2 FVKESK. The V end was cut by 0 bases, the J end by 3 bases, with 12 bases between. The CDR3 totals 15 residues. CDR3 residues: CASSQDGGLYYEQYF. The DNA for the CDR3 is TGTGCCAGCAGCCAAGATGGGGGACTTTACTACGAGCAGTACTTC. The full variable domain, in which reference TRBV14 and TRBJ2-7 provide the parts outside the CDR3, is EAGVTQFPSHSVIEKGQTVTLRCDPISGHDNLYWYRRVMGKEIKFLLHFVKESKQDESGMPNNRFLAERTGGTYSTLKVQPAELEDSGVYFCASSQDGGLYYEQYFGPGTRLTVT.

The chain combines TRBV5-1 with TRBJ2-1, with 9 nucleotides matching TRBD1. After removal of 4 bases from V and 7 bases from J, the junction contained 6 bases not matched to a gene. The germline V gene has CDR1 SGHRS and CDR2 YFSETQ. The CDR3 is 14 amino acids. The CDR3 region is CASSPGTGSNEQFF. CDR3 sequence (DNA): TGCGCCAGCAGCCCCGGGACAGGGAGTAATGAGCAGTTCTTC.

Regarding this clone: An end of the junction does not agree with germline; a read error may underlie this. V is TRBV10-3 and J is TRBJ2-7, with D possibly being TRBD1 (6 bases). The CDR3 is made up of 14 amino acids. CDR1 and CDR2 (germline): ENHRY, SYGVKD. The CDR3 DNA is TGTGCCAGCAGTTACTCCACGGACAGCTACGAGCAGTACTTC. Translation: CASSYSTDSYEQYF.

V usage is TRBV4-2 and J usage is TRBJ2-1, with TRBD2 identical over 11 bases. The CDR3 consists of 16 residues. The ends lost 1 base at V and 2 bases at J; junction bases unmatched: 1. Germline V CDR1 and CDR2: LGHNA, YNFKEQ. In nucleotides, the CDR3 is TGTGCCAGCAGCCAAGTGACTAGCGGGACCTACAATGAGCAGTTCTTC. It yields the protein CASSQVTSGTYNEQFF.

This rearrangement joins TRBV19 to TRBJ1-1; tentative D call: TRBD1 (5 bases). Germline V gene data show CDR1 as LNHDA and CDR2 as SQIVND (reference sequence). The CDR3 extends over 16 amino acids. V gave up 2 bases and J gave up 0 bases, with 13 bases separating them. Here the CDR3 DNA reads TGTGCCAGTAGTATAATTCAGGAGGGGATGAACACTGAAGCTTTCTTT. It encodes CASSIIQEGMNTEAFF. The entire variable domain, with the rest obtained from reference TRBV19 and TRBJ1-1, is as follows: DGGITQSPKYLFRKEGQNVTLSCEQNLNHDAMYWYRQDPGQGLRLIYYSQIVNDFQKGDIAEGYSVSREKKESFPLTVTSAQKNPTAFYLCASSIIQEGMNTEAFFGQGTRLTVV.

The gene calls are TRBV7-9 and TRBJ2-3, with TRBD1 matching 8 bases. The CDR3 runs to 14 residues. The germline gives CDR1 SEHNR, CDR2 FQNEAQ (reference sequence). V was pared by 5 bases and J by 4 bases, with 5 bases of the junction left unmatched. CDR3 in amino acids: CASSRQGFADTQYF. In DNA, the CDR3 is TGTGCCAGCAGCAGACAGGGGTTCGCAGATACGCAGTATTTT.

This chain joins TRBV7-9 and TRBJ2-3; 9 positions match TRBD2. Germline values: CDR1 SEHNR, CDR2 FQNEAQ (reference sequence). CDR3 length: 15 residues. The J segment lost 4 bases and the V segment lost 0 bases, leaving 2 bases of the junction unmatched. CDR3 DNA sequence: TGTGCCAGCAGCTTAGCTAGCGGGAGCGCAGATACGCAGTATTTT. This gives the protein CASSLASGSADTQYF.

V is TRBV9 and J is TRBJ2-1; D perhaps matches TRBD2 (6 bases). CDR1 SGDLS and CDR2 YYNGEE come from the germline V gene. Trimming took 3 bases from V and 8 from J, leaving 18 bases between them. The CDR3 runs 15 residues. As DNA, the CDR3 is TGTGCCAGCAGCGGACTACTAGCTGTTGGCGATGAGCAGTTCTTC. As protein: CASSGLLAVGDEQFF.

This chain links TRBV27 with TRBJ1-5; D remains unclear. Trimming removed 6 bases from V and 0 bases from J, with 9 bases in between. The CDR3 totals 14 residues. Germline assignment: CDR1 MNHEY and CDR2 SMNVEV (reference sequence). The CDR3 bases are TGTGCCAGCAGGCCACTTTATAGCAATCAGCCCCAGCATTTT. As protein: CASRPLYSNQPQHF.